The next 20 T cell receptor beta chains were all read from a single sample in a study of T cell repertoires in cytomegalovirus infection. TCRdb re-analysed the reads in MiXCR, keeping a single row per CDR3 protein. The sample lists about 570,000 distinct CDR3 sequences, approximately 40% occurring once. These TCRs are of unknown antigen specificity. The sequencing used cultured PBMCs, collected from culture after CMV antigen stimulation. These receptors all come from a human donor in good health (CMV status not recorded). Some clones in this sample may be carry-over from other donors' samples.

This clonotype was detected only a few times. The chain combines TRBV6-1 with TRBJ2-7; D may be TRBD2 (5 bases). The CDR3 loop spans 18 amino acids. V lost 3 bases and J 3 bases, leaving 24 bases between the germline ends. Germline-derived CDR1 and CDR2 are MNHNS and SASEGT. This CDR3 is CASSDPQLFGPAGYEQYF. DNA of the CDR3: TGTGCCAGCAGTGACCCCCAACTTTTCGGCCCCGCGGGCTACGAGCAGTACTTC.

The rearrangement uses TRBV12-5 and TRBJ2-1; possible D gene TRBD2, 5 bases. Between the trimmed V and J ends, which lost 7 bases and 9 bases, there was a span of 22 bases. This CDR3 has 15 amino acids. Germline V gene sequence: CDR1 LGHNT, CDR2 FRNRAP. In DNA form, the CDR3 reads TGTGCTAGTGCCCCCCTGTCTAGGTCACGGGGTGAGCAGTTCTTC. Its translation: CASAPLSRSRGEQFF. Filled out from reference TRBV12-5 and TRBJ2-1, the complete variable domain reads DARVTQTPRHKVTEMGQEVTMRCQPILGHNTVFWYRQTMMQGLELLAYFRNRAPLDDSGMPKDRFSAEMPDATLATLKIQPSEPRDSAVYFCASAPLSRSRGEQFFGPGTRLTVL.

The V gene is TRBV6-6, the J gene TRBJ1-5, with a weak D call TRBD1 (5 bases). With 4 bases removed from V and 0 bases from J, the gap between germline ends came to 10 bases. Germline V CDR1 and CDR2: MNHNY, SVGAGI (reference sequence). The CDR3 sequence is 15 residues long. The CDR3 is CASSLDTLSNQPQHF. The CDR3 region has the DNA TGTGCCAGCAGTTTGGACACCCTTAGCAATCAGCCCCAGCATTTT.

This clonotype has more than one count but fewer than ten. The gene calls are TRBV4-2 and TRBJ2-7; TRBD1 might be the D (5 bases). The V and J ends lost 0 bases and 1 base respectively, with 10 bases between them. In germline, CDR1 is LGHNA, CDR2 YNFKEQ. The CDR3 has 15 amino acids. The CDR3 loop is CASSQDWQGSYEQYF. Written as DNA, the CDR3 is TGTGCCAGCAGCCAAGATTGGCAGGGTTCCTACGAGCAGTACTTC.

The gene calls are TRBV6-2 or TRBV6-3 and TRBJ2-1, with D possibly being TRBD2 (6 bases). The CDR3 extends over 14 amino acids. V shed 8 bases and J shed 10 bases, with 21 bases lying between them. CDR1 and CDR2 from the germline V gene are MNHEY and SVGEGT. This chain's CDR3 is CASGAGLPQAEQFF. The DNA of the CDR3 is TGTGCCAGCGGGGCGGGACTCCCCCAAGCGGAGCAGTTCTTC.

The chain carries TRBV28 and TRBJ2-7; the D gene is possibly TRBD2 (6 bases). The CDR3 contains 15 residues. Trimming took 3 bases from V and 1 from J, leaving 13 bases between them. Germline-derived CDR1 and CDR2 are MDHEN and SYDVKM. The CDR3 sequence is CASSLGAEGSYEQYF. In DNA form, the CDR3 reads TGTGCCAGCAGTTTGGGTGCGGAGGGTTCCTACGAGCAGTACTTC.

The V and J genes are TRBV20-1 and TRBJ2-2; no clear D. Trimming removed 0 bases at V and 1 base at J, with 9 bases between. Germline CDR1 is DFQATT and CDR2 is SNEGSKA (reference sequence). The CDR3 contains 15 residues. The CDR3 region has the DNA TGCAGTGCTAGAGATCGCCACGAGAACACCGGGGAGCTGTTTTTT. Encoded protein: CSARDRHENTGELFF.

This clonotype was counted many times. The chain joins TRBV7-8 to TRBJ2-1; 10 nucleotides align to TRBD2. In germline, CDR1 is SGHVS, CDR2 FQNEAQ. CDR3 size: 15 residues. With 5 bases clipped from V and 9 bases from J, the junction kept 10 bases outside the gene matches. The CDR3 DNA reads TGTGCCAGCAGCACCCTAGCGGGGGTGGCGAGTGAGCAGTTCTTC. Translated, it gives CASSTLAGVASEQFF.

The rearrangement links TRBV15 to TRBJ1-1, with D perhaps TRBD1 (5 bases). This CDR3 region has 13 residues. The germline gives CDR1 LNHNV, CDR2 YYDKDF (reference sequence). Trimming pared 2 bases from V and 5 bases from J, leaving 9 bases between. The CDR3 DNA sequence: TGTGCCACCAGCAGAATAGGGGTAACTGAAGCTTTCTTT. Encoded protein: CATSRIGVTEAFF.

J is TRBJ2-7 and V is TRBV7-2, with D tentatively TRBD1 (6 bases). Germline V lookup: CDR1 SGHTA, CDR2 FQGNSA. V was trimmed by 1 base and J by 7 bases, leaving 11 bases between them. The CDR3 consists of 13 residues. In DNA form, the CDR3 reads TGTGCCAGCAGCTTAGGGGACACTTCAGAGCAGTACTTC. This gives the protein CASSLGDTSEQYF. The entire variable domain, with the rest obtained from reference TRBV7-2 and TRBJ2-7, is as follows: GAGVSQSPSNKVTEKGKDVELRCDPISGHTALYWYRQSLGQGLEFLIYFQGNSAPDKSGLPSDRFSAERTGGSVSTLTIQRTQQEDSAVYLCASSLGDTSEQYFGPGTRLTVT.

This clonotype was observed a few times. J is TRBJ2-7 and V is TRBV12-3 or TRBV12-4, with D maybe TRBD1 (8 bases). The CDR3 length is 16 residues. With 4 bases removed from V and 0 bases from J, the gap between germline ends came to 16 bases. Here the CDR3 DNA reads TGTGCCAGCAGTTCCCCGCACAGGGGGGGCTCCTACGAGCAGTACTTC. Translated, it gives CASSSPHRGGSYEQYF.

The chain links TRBV11-1 to TRBJ2-7; no firm D call. Germline CDR1 reads SGHAT; CDR2 reads FQDESV (reference sequence). The CDR3 runs to 14 residues. V lost 5 bases, J lost 6 bases, and 17 bases lay in between. CDR3 in DNA: TGTGCCAGCAGCCGCAACTACGCGATGCTCGAGCAGTACTTC. This encodes CASSRNYAMLEQYF.

This clonotype was seen only a few times. The chain links TRBV4-3 to TRBJ2-3; no firm D call. From germline, CDR1 is LGHNA and CDR2 YSLEER. V was shortened by 1 base and J by 9 bases, with 17 bases between the two germline ends. The length of the CDR3 is 15 residues. As DNA, the CDR3 is TGCGCCAGCAGCCAAGCGAGTAGGCCCCCTAGGACGCAGTATTTT. It is translated as CASSQASRPPRTQYF.

This clonotype was detected a few times. This chain uses TRBV11-1 with TRBJ2-5, with D possibly matching TRBD2 (5 bases). CDR1 SGHAT and CDR2 FQDESV come from the germline V gene (reference sequence). With 4 bases removed from V and 5 bases from J, the gap between germline ends came to 11 bases. The CDR3 runs to 13 residues. The CDR3, as DNA: TGTGCCAGCAGCTGGACTTCCCGGGAGACCCAGTACTTC. It encodes CASSWTSRETQYF.

The chain has TRBV28 and TRBJ1-2; the D is unclear. CDR1 and CDR2 from the germline V gene are MDHEN and SYDVKM. The CDR3 sequence is 14 residues long. Trimming stripped 5 bases from V and 4 bases from J, with 14 bases between. CDR3 nucleotide sequence: TGTGCCAGCAGTACCGGGAGCCTGGGCTATGGCTACACCTTC. Translated, it gives CASSTGSLGYGYTF.

V usage is TRBV7-2 and J usage is TRBJ2-3; TRBD2 aligns across 7 bases. This CDR3 is 15 amino acids long. Trimming took 10 bases from V and 2 from J; bases not matched to a gene: 12. CDR1 and CDR2 from the germline V gene are SGHTA and FQGNSA. CDR3 nucleotide sequence: TGTGCCAAAAGGGAGGAGCGGGGCTACACAGATACGCAGTATTTT. Protein: CAKREERGYTDTQYF.

This sequence joins TRBV7-2 and TRBJ2-7, with D perhaps TRBD1 or TRBD2 (7 bases each). CDR1 and CDR2 from the germline V gene are SGHTA and FQGNSA. Trimming shortened V by 1 base and J by 6 bases, and 16 bases separated the two germline ends. There are 15 residues in the CDR3. The DNA for the CDR3 is TGTGCCAGCAGCTTAGGGGGGAGGGGGCTGGGCGAGCAGTACTTC. Translation: CASSLGGRGLGEQYF.

The chain recombines TRBV19 with TRBJ2-3; unclear D gene. The CDR3 has 13 residues. V lost 3 bases, J lost 5 bases, and 9 bases lay in between. The germline V gene has CDR1 LNHDA and CDR2 SQIVND (reference sequence). The DNA for the CDR3 is TGTGCCAGTAGTATCAGGCCTGGAGATACGCAGTATTTT. Amino acids: CASSIRPGDTQYF.

There are a few counts of this clonotype. The rearrangement joins TRBV19 to TRBJ2-3; 7 bases align to TRBD1. Trimming at V came to 6 bases and at J to 6 bases, leaving 6 bases not matched to a gene. Germline V lookup: CDR1 LNHDA, CDR2 SQIVND (reference sequence). The CDR3 totals 13 residues. The CDR3 is CASSKQGTDTQYF. In nucleotides, the CDR3 is TGTGCCAGTAGCAAACAGGGGACGGATACGCAGTATTTT. Variable domain in full (rest from reference TRBV19 and TRBJ2-3): DGGITQSPKYLFRKEGQNVTLSCEQNLNHDAMYWYRQDPGQGLRLIYYSQIVNDFQKGDIAEGYSVSREKKESFPLTVTSAQKNPTAFYLCASSKQGTDTQYFGPGTRLTVL.

This clonotype was counted only a few times. This sequence joins TRBV7-8 and TRBJ2-1; TRBD2 matches 7 bases. V trimming: 7 bases; J trimming: 3 bases; junction bases outside the gene matches: 9. The CDR3 contains 15 residues. Germline CDR1 and CDR2: SGHVS and FQNEAQ. CDR3 sequence: CASTRLAGVYNEQFF. The DNA of the CDR3 is TGTGCCAGCACTCGATTGGCGGGAGTCTACAATGAGCAGTTCTTC.